The 28 T cell receptor beta chains listed next were all sequenced from one sample in a study of blood T cell repertoires in COVID-19. Sequenced by immunoSEQ multiplex PCR; TCRdb stores in-frame clones only, minus some. The sample has around 320,000 clones; roughly 90% are singletons. The sample was PBMCs or T cells enriched from blood (not recorded which). All receptors come from a young woman who had been exposed to COVID-19.

J is TRBJ2-7 and V is TRBV3-1 (or the pseudogene TRBV3-2); D perhaps matches TRBD2 (7 bases). The CDR3 sequence is 18 residues long. V was cut by 1 base and J by 0 bases, with 19 bases left in between. The germline CDR1 and CDR2 sequences are LGHDT and YNNKEL (reference sequence). The CDR3 is CASSQGGGTNRSSYEQYF. CDR3 nucleotides: TGTGCCAGCAGCCAAGGGGGGGGGACAAACCGGAGCTCCTACGAGCAGTACTTC.

V gene TRBV3-1 (or the pseudogene TRBV3-2) combines with J gene TRBJ2-5, with 7 bases identical to TRBD1. The CDR3 covers 16 residues. The germline V gene has CDR1 LGHDT and CDR2 YNNKEL (reference sequence). V shed 1 base and J 0 bases; nucleotides not matched to a gene: 5. CDR3 nucleotides: TGTGCCAGCAGCCAAGGACAGGGAACCCACCAAGAGACCCAGTACTTC. As protein: CASSQGQGTHQETQYF.

The rearrangement links TRBV11-2 to TRBJ1-4; D not certain. The CDR3 contains 13 residues. The germline CDR1 and CDR2 sequences are SGHAT and FQNNGV. Trimming pared 3 bases from V and 5 bases from J, leaving 7 bases between. The CDR3: CASSFRGNEKLFF. CDR3 nucleotides: TGTGCCAGCAGCTTCAGAGGGAATGAAAAACTGTTTTTT.

The gene calls are TRBV3-1 (or the pseudogene TRBV3-2) and TRBJ1-1; maybe TRBD1 (6 bases). The CDR3 extends over 14 amino acids. CDR1 LGHDT and CDR2 YNNKEL come from the germline V gene (reference sequence). V lost 4 bases and J lost 7, with 16 bases in between. CDR3 DNA sequence: TGTGCCAGCAGCCCCGGGGTCAGGGGCGTTGAAGCTTTCTTT. Protein: CASSPGVRGVEAFF.

The chain's CDR3 is CASSLESRGNTEAFF. In DNA, the CDR3 is TGTGCCAGCAGCTTGGAGTCCCGCGGGAACACTGAAGCTTTCTTT. V gene TRBV7-6 combines with J gene TRBJ1-1, with unresolved D. Germline CDR1 is SGHVS and CDR2 is FNYEAQ. The V end was cut by 3 bases, the J end by 1 base, with 12 bases between. The CDR3 has 15 residues.

The rearrangement joins TRBV19 to TRBJ1-2; D possibly corresponds to TRBD1 (5 bases). Between the trimmed V and J ends, which lost 4 bases and 8 bases, there was a span of 14 bases. This CDR3 comprises 13 residues. Germline CDR1 reads LNHDA; CDR2 reads SQIVND (reference sequence). The CDR3 DNA reads as TGTGCCAGTAGTACCGGGGGAGTCCGGGGCTACACCTTC. Translated, it gives CASSTGGVRGYTF.

V and J are TRBV5-1 and TRBJ1-1; a weak D match, TRBD1 (5 bases). The CDR3 has 15 amino acids. Germline CDR1 reads SGHRS; CDR2 reads YFSETQ. Trimming removed 0 bases at V and 3 bases at J, with 12 bases between. CDR3 loop: CASSLAGGVDTEAFF. The CDR3 nucleotides are TGCGCCAGCAGCTTGGCCGGAGGGGTTGACACTGAAGCTTTCTTT.

This chain joins TRBV27 and TRBJ1-2; a possible D gene is TRBD1 (5 bases). V lost 8 bases to trimming and J lost 7 bases, with 14 bases between them. The CDR3 length is 12 residues. The V gene's germline CDR1 is MNHEY and CDR2 SMNVEV (reference sequence). This CDR3 is CASARGRAGYTF. As DNA, the CDR3 is TGTGCCAGCGCAAGGGGAAGGGCTGGCTACACCTTC.

This clone came up once. CDR3 sequence: CASSPLEPLEQYF. Here the CDR3 DNA reads TGTGCCAGCAGCCCACTGGAGCCGCTCGAGCAGTACTTC. The chain has TRBV11-1 and TRBJ2-7, with no clear D. V was clipped by 5 bases and J by 6 bases, with 14 bases between them. The length of the CDR3 is 13 residues. The V gene's germline CDR1 is SGHAT and CDR2 FQDESV (reference sequence).

The chain employs TRBV5-1 and TRBJ2-2, with D maybe TRBD1 (6 bases). V was trimmed by 0 bases and J by 2 bases, leaving 11 bases between them. Germline V gene sequence: CDR1 SGHRS, CDR2 YFSETQ. The CDR3 has 16 residues. The CDR3 DNA sequence: TGCGCCAGCAGCTTGGGACAGGCGATTAACACCGGGGAGCTGTTTTTT. Its protein is CASSLGQAINTGELFF.

The chain links TRBV19 to TRBJ2-2, with TRBD1 matching 7 bases. Germline CDR1 LNHDA, CDR2 SQIVND (reference sequence). This CDR3 contains 15 residues. V shed 4 bases, J shed 1 base, and the junction held 3 bases outside the gene matches. The CDR3 nucleotides are TGTGCCAGTAGTAAGACAGGGTGGAACACCGGGGAGCTGTTTTTT. Translated: CASSKTGWNTGELFF.

This sequence joins TRBV5-4 and TRBJ2-5; 8 bases match TRBD2. Germline CDR1 is SGHNT and CDR2 is YYREEE (reference sequence). V lost 3 bases and J lost 1; bases outside the gene matches: 8. CDR3 size: 16 residues. This CDR3 is CASSSLPAGVQETQYF. The DNA of the CDR3 is TGTGCCAGCAGCTCTCTCCCAGCGGGGGTCCAAGAGACCCAGTACTTC.

The chain combines TRBV19 with TRBJ1-3; unclear D gene. Germline V lookup: CDR1 LNHDA, CDR2 SQIVND (reference sequence). Between the trimmed V and J ends, which lost 3 bases and 0 bases, there was a span of 12 bases. CDR3 length equals 16 residues. In DNA, the CDR3 is TGTGCCAGTAGTATTGGACGGGCGGGCTCTGGAAACACCATATATTTT. As protein: CASSIGRAGSGNTIYF. Variable domain in full (rest from reference TRBV19 and TRBJ1-3): DGGITQSPKYLFRKEGQNVTLSCEQNLNHDAMYWYRQDPGQGLRLIYYSQIVNDFQKGDIAEGYSVSREKKESFPLTVTSAQKNPTAFYLCASSIGRAGSGNTIYFGEGSWLTVV.

A remark on this clone: The sample carries other DNA sequences with the same CDR3. The chain recombines TRBV19 with TRBJ2-2, with 9 bases aligning to TRBD1. With V trimmed by 5 bases and J by 5 bases, 3 bases remained unmatched. The germline CDR1 and CDR2 sequences are LNHDA and SQIVND (reference sequence). The CDR3 is made up of 14 amino acids. CDR3 in DNA: TGTGCCAGTAGTCCGACAGGGGGGACCGGGGAGCTGTTTTTT. Protein sequence: CASSPTGGTGELFF.

The chain carries TRBV7-9 and TRBJ1-1; D may be TRBD1 (5 bases). Looked up from germline, CDR1 is SEHNR and CDR2 is FQNEAQ (reference sequence). This CDR3 is built from 14 residues. Trimming pared 3 bases from V and 1 base from J, leaving 9 bases between. In DNA form, the CDR3 reads TGTGCCAGCAGCTTTGTTACAGGGAACACTGAAGCTTTCTTT. It encodes CASSFVTGNTEAFF.

The V and J genes are TRBV5-6 and TRBJ1-2; no definite D call. The CDR3 runs 16 residues. V lost 0 bases and J 1 base, leaving 13 bases between the germline ends. Germline lookup yields CDR1 SGHDT and CDR2 YYEEEE. The chain's CDR3 is CASSLGGPGGNYGYTF. DNA for the CDR3: TGTGCCAGCAGCTTGGGCGGTCCTGGAGGTAACTATGGCTACACCTTC.

This chain uses TRBV5-1 with TRBJ2-1; weak D call: TRBD1 (6 bases). Trimming left V 0 bases short and J 1 base short, with 11 bases between. The germline gives CDR1 SGHRS, CDR2 YFSETQ. CDR3 length equals 16 residues. CDR3 sequence (DNA): TGCGCCAGCAGCTTGGACGGACAGTCTTCCTACAATGAGCAGTTCTTC. It yields the protein CASSLDGQSSYNEQFF.

This chain connects TRBV5-1 to TRBJ2-7, with TRBD2 identical over 7 bases. CDR3 size: 15 residues. Germline V gives CDR1 SGHRS, CDR2 YFSETQ. V was pared by 4 bases and J by 2 bases, with 9 bases of the junction left unmatched. The chain's CDR3 is CASSLDTRGAYEQYF. CDR3 in DNA: TGCGCCAGCAGCCTAGATACCCGGGGGGCCTACGAGCAGTACTTC.

V usage is TRBV6-5 and J usage is TRBJ1-1; no firm D call. V lost 2 bases and J lost 1, with 8 bases in between. Germline loops: CDR1 MNHEY, CDR2 SVGAGI. The CDR3 length is 14 residues. In nucleotides, the CDR3 is TGTGCCAGCAGTTACAATGCAGGGAACACTGAAGCTTTCTTT. Residues: CASSYNAGNTEAFF.

This clone came up once. The chain has TRBV19 and TRBJ1-5; D might be TRBD1 (5 bases). Per germline, CDR1 LNHDA and CDR2 SQIVND (reference sequence). This CDR3 has 15 amino acids. V dropped 3 bases and J dropped 3 bases, with 12 bases sitting between them. DNA of the CDR3: TGTGCCAGTAGTATTAGGGGCAGTCTCAATCAGCCCCAGCATTTT. Residues: CASSIRGSLNQPQHF. The full variable domain, rest sourced from reference TRBV19 and TRBJ1-5, is DGGITQSPKYLFRKEGQNVTLSCEQNLNHDAMYWYRQDPGQGLRLIYYSQIVNDFQKGDIAEGYSVSREKKESFPLTVTSAQKNPTAFYLCASSIRGSLNQPQHFGDGTRLSIL.

The gene calls are TRBV7-9 and TRBJ1-2; TRBD1 aligns across 9 bases. The CDR3 contains 15 residues. V was pared by 5 bases and J by 8 bases, with 12 bases of the junction left unmatched. Germline V gene sequence: CDR1 SEHNR, CDR2 FQNEAQ (reference sequence). CDR3 in amino acids: CASSGSPGTGKGYTF. CDR3 DNA: TGTGCCAGCAGCGGTAGTCCCGGGACAGGGAAAGGCTACACCTTC.

The CDR3 region is CASSRDIRGGRNTGELFF. The CDR3 DNA reads as TGTGCCAGCAGTCGAGACATCCGGGGGGGTCGGAACACCGGGGAGCTGTTTTTT. The rearrangement links TRBV7-7 to TRBJ2-2, with 8 positions matching TRBD2. The length of the CDR3 is 18 residues. The V and J ends lost 6 bases and 1 base, in that order; junction bases with no gene match: 13. The germline V gene has CDR1 SSHAT and CDR2 FNYEAQ (reference sequence). Variable domain in full (rest from reference TRBV7-7 and TRBJ2-2): GAGVSQSPRYKVTKRGQDVTLRCDPISSHATLYWYQQALGQGPEFLTYFNYEAQPDKSGLPSDRFSAERPEGSISTLTIQRTEQRDSAMYRCASSRDIRGGRNTGELFFGEGSRLTVL.

The chain uses TRBV19 and TRBJ2-5, with 8 bases that match TRBD2. After removal of 7 bases from V and 2 bases from J, the junction contained 9 bases not matched to a gene. CDR1 and CDR2 from the germline V gene are LNHDA and SQIVND (reference sequence). This CDR3 comprises 15 residues. CDR3 protein: CASKVAGGLQETQYF. CDR3 DNA sequence: TGTGCCAGTAAAGTGGCGGGGGGACTTCAAGAGACCCAGTACTTC.

The genes are TRBV5-1 and TRBJ1-1; 7 bases line up with TRBD1. This CDR3 region has 14 residues. J was trimmed by 2 bases and V by 7 bases; bases with no gene match: 8. Looked up from germline, CDR1 is SGHRS and CDR2 is YFSETQ. The CDR3 region is CASHYRGHNTEAFF. CDR3 nucleotides: TGCGCCAGCCACTACAGGGGACACAACACTGAAGCTTTCTTT.

The V gene is TRBV4-2, the J gene TRBJ2-7; TRBD1 is a possible D gene (5 bases). CDR3 size: 13 residues. The V end lost 4 bases, the J end lost 6 bases, and 13 bases lay between the germline ends. From germline, CDR1 is LGHNA and CDR2 YNFKEQ. The CDR3 sequence is CASSPVGRGEQYF. The DNA for the CDR3 is TGTGCCAGCAGCCCCGTGGGGCGTGGCGAGCAGTACTTC.

The chain is built from TRBV18 and TRBJ2-3, with D possibly TRBD2 on 6 matching bases. With 3 bases removed from V and 0 bases from J, the gap between germline ends came to 10 bases. This CDR3 is 15 amino acids long. The V gene's germline CDR1 is KGHSH and CDR2 LQKENI. The CDR3 reads CASSPRTTSTDTQYF. The CDR3 DNA sequence: TGTGCCAGCTCACCCCGGACTACTAGCACAGATACGCAGTATTTT.

To note about this clone: The sample carries other DNA sequences with the same CDR3. The V gene is TRBV7-9, the J gene TRBJ1-3; 10 positions match TRBD1. V lost 5 bases and J lost 2; bases outside the gene matches: 3. Germline V gene sequence: CDR1 SEHNR, CDR2 FQNEAQ (reference sequence). There are 15 residues in the CDR3. CDR3 nucleotides: TGTGCCAGCAGCCTCGGGACAGGGGCTGGAAACACCATATATTTT. Its translation is CASSLGTGAGNTIYF.

This clone was counted a few times. The gene calls are TRBV7-8 and TRBJ1-5; TRBD1 matches at 8 bases. V shed 2 bases and J 5 bases; nucleotides not matched to a gene: 11. Germline V gene sequence: CDR1 SGHVS, CDR2 FQNEAQ. The CDR3 contains 17 residues. The CDR3 coding sequence is TGTGCCAGCAGCTTAACTGACAGGGGAGGCCCCTATCAGCCCCAGCATTTT. This gives the protein CASSLTDRGGPYQPQHF.